Listed here are 28 T cell receptor beta chains from one sample, sequenced in a study of graft-versus-host responses after intestinal transplantation. These receptors have no identified antigens. TCRdb keeps only in-frame clones here, not all; method: immunoSEQ multiplex PCR. This table has about 90,000 clones, around 93% appearing once. This specimen consisted of unstimulated CD8+ T cells sorted from spleen or lymph node cells, obtained before transplant. The receptors derive from a human donor who was the organ donor for an intestinal transplant.

V is TRBV29-1 and J is TRBJ2-7, with D perhaps TRBD2 (7 bases). This CDR3 is 17 amino acids long. Germline V gives CDR1 SQVTM, CDR2 ANQGSEA. The ends were cut back, 6 bases at V and 2 bases at J, with 26 bases in the middle. This chain's CDR3 is CSVRGAIRAEFPYEQYF. The DNA for the CDR3 is TGCAGCGTCCGGGGGGCTATTAGGGCGGAATTCCCCTACGAGCAGTACTTC.

DNA of the CDR3: TGTGCCAGCAGCCCACAGGGGGCGCGAGAAAAACTGTTTTTT. Encoded protein: CASSPQGAREKLFF. This sequence joins TRBV7-9 and TRBJ1-4; 9 bases align to TRBD1. The ends lost 5 bases at V and 8 bases at J; junction bases unmatched: 6. Germline V CDR1 and CDR2: SEHNR, FQNEAQ (reference sequence). This CDR3 is built from 14 residues.

J is TRBJ2-3 and V is TRBV27, with 10 bases matching TRBD2. Germline V gives CDR1 MNHEY, CDR2 SMNVEV (reference sequence). Trimming at V came to 5 bases and at J to 3 bases, leaving 8 bases not matched to a gene. The CDR3 covers 16 residues. CDR3 sequence: CASSTLTLAGTDTQYF. DNA of the CDR3: TGTGCCAGCAGTACTCTAACACTAGCGGGGACAGATACGCAGTATTTT.

The chain employs TRBV27 and TRBJ2-1; maybe TRBD1 (6 bases). Germline V lookup: CDR1 MNHEY, CDR2 SMNVEV (reference sequence). Trimming removed 1 base at V and 6 bases at J, with 10 bases between. The CDR3 is made up of 14 amino acids. In DNA form, the CDR3 reads TGTGCCAGCAGTTTATGGGGGCCGTCCAATGAGCAGTTCTTC. Translating it yields CASSLWGPSNEQFF.

This clone has just a few counts. V gene TRBV29-1 combines with J gene TRBJ1-1, with a possible D match to TRBD1 (6 bases). In germline, CDR1 is SQVTM, CDR2 ANQGSEA. The ends were cut back, 5 bases at V and 8 bases at J, with 12 bases in the middle. CDR3 size: 11 residues. CDR3 amino acids: CSVPQGAEAFF. The CDR3 DNA is TGCAGCGTTCCACAGGGAGCCGAAGCTTTCTTT.

The DNA for the CDR3 is TGTGCCAGCAGCCTAGAGGCTGGTGACAGGGATCGGGCGAACACTGAAGCTTTCTTT. Amino acids: CASSLEAGDRDRANTEAFF. This sequence joins TRBV7-3 and TRBJ1-1; 7 bases line up with TRBD1. Germline V gene data show CDR1 as SGHTA and CDR2 as FQGTGA. This CDR3 is built from 19 residues. V dropped 5 bases and J dropped 1; count of bases not matched to a gene: 19.

The CDR3 DNA is TGTGCCAGCAGCCCCGGGACAGAAGCTTTCTTT. Translated: CASSPGTEAFF. The rearrangement links TRBV7-9 to TRBJ1-1, with D maybe TRBD1 (6 bases). The V end was cut by 5 bases, the J end by 8 bases, with 9 bases between. The length of the CDR3 is 11 residues. Germline CDR1 SEHNR, CDR2 FQNEAQ (reference sequence).

The chain has TRBV5-6 and TRBJ2-3, with 13 nucleotides matching TRBD2. Losses at the gene ends were 4 bases for V and 0 bases for J; bases not matched to a gene: 11. This CDR3 region has 19 residues. Germline V gives CDR1 SGHDT, CDR2 YYEEEE. CDR3 DNA sequence: TGTGCCAGCAGCACCGAGGGAACTAGCGGGGGGGAAAGCACAGATACGCAGTATTTT. It specifies CASSTEGTSGGESTDTQYF.

V and J are TRBV27 and TRBJ2-1; maybe TRBD1 (6 bases). The CDR3 spans 17 residues. With 6 bases removed from V and 5 bases from J, the gap between germline ends came to 23 bases. Germline V gene lookup returns CDR1 MNHEY and CDR2 SMNVEV (reference sequence). DNA for the CDR3: TGTGCCAGCAGCCAGGATACAGGGAATTGGGGGCACAATGAGCAGTTCTTC. Amino acid sequence: CASSQDTGNWGHNEQFF.

The chain carries TRBV11-3 and TRBJ2-7; D remains unclear. CDR3 size: 14 residues. V lost 3 bases and J lost 7, with 16 bases in between. The germline CDR1 and CDR2 sequences are SGHNT and YENEEA. The CDR3 DNA follows: TGTGCCAGCAGCTTTTCTCGGCCCCTAGGTGAGCAGTACTTC. Amino acids: CASSFSRPLGEQYF.

The chain couples TRBV5-4 to TRBJ1-2; TRBD1 matches at 7 bases. The CDR3 totals 15 residues. Germline CDR1 is SGHNT and CDR2 is YYREEE (reference sequence). With V trimmed by 5 bases and J by 4 bases, 11 bases remained unmatched. CDR3 sequence reads: CASRDRAKGSYGYTF. In DNA, the CDR3 is TGTGCCAGCAGAGACAGGGCAAAAGGGTCCTATGGCTACACCTTC.

This chain uses TRBV19 with TRBJ2-1, with D tentatively TRBD1 (6 bases). CDR1 is LNHDA, CDR2 SQIVND, per germline (reference sequence). Trimming removed 4 bases from V and 4 bases from J, with 8 bases in between. CDR3 length equals 13 residues. The CDR3 reads CASSTQGYNEQFF. The CDR3 DNA reads as TGTGCCAGTAGTACGCAGGGGTACAATGAGCAGTTCTTC.

The chain joins TRBV9 to TRBJ2-3; no clear D. The V and J ends lost 4 bases and 5 bases respectively, with 5 bases between them. This CDR3 spans 11 amino acids. Germline CDR1 and CDR2: SGDLS and YYNGEE. The CDR3 spells CASSTIDTQYF. The CDR3 bases are TGTGCCAGCAGCACTATAGATACGCAGTATTTT.

The V call is TRBV27, the J call TRBJ2-7; a weak D match, TRBD2 (6 bases). Trimming pared 5 bases from V and 5 bases from J, leaving 13 bases between. Germline-derived CDR1 and CDR2 are MNHEY and SMNVEV (reference sequence). The CDR3 loop spans 13 amino acids. CDR3 sequence: CASSVAGRNEQYF. The CDR3 nucleotides read TGTGCCAGCAGTGTTGCGGGGCGGAACGAGCAGTACTTC.

The chain couples TRBV2 to TRBJ2-1, with TRBD2 identical over 8 bases. The CDR3 consists of 18 residues. Trimming removed 4 bases from V and 3 bases from J; junction bases left unmatched: 14. The germline V gene has CDR1 SNHLY and CDR2 FYNNEI. CDR3 DNA: TGTGCCAGCAGTGGCAGTTTAGTGCGGGGGGTTTTCTACAATGAGCAGTTCTTC. It translates to CASSGSLVRGVFYNEQFF.

CDR3 residues: CASSLDTLGTQNSNQPQHF. In DNA form, the CDR3 reads TGTGCCAGCAGTCTAGACACACTGGGGACACAGAATAGCAATCAGCCCCAGCATTTT. The V call is TRBV28, the J call TRBJ1-5, with D tentatively TRBD1 (6 bases). V was cut by 5 bases and J by 0 bases, with 23 bases left in between. CDR1 is MDHEN, CDR2 SYDVKM, per germline. CDR3 length equals 19 residues. Variable domain in full (rest from reference TRBV28 and TRBJ1-5): DVKVTQSSRYLVKRTGEKVFLECVQDMDHENMFWYRQDPGLGLRLIYFSYDVKMKEKGDIPEGYSVSREKKERFSLILESASTNQTSMYLCASSLDTLGTQNSNQPQHFGDGTRLSIL.

V usage is TRBV7-3 and J usage is TRBJ2-3; D is uncertain. The germline gives CDR1 SGHTA, CDR2 FQGTGA. V was pared by 4 bases and J by 3 bases, with 11 bases between. The CDR3 sequence is 14 residues long. Written as DNA, the CDR3 is TGTGCCAGCAGCTCGTATCCCGGGACAGATACGCAGTATTTT. Its translation is CASSSYPGTDTQYF.

This chain uses TRBV5-6 with TRBJ2-4; unclear D gene. Germline-derived CDR1 and CDR2 are SGHDT and YYEEEE. The CDR3 is 14 amino acids. Trimming removed 2 bases from V and 3 bases from J, with 9 bases in between. As DNA, the CDR3 is TGTGCCAGCAGCTTCCAGGTTGGCAAAAACATTCAGTACTTC. This gives the protein CASSFQVGKNIQYF.

V usage is TRBV4-1 and J usage is TRBJ2-7; TRBD1 matches 11 bases. The CDR3 loop spans 15 amino acids. From germline, CDR1 is MGHRA and CDR2 YSYEKL. J gave up 1 base and V 4 bases, and 3 bases lay outside the gene matches. The DNA for the CDR3 is TGCGCCAGCAGCCGCGGACAGGGGGCTTCCTACGAGCAGTACTTC. Its protein product is CASSRGQGASYEQYF.

V is TRBV9 and J is TRBJ2-7; maybe TRBD2 (5 bases). V shed 1 base and J shed 3 bases, with 11 bases lying between them. CDR3 length: 14 amino acids. Germline CDR1 and CDR2: SGDLS and YYNGEE. CDR3 sequence (DNA): TGTGCCAGCAGCGTATTAGACTACGGCTACGAGCAGTACTTC. Encoded protein: CASSVLDYGYEQYF. Full variable domain (rest looked up from reference TRBV9 and TRBJ2-7): DSGVTQTPKHLITATGQRVTLRCSPRSGDLSVYWYQQSLDQGLQFLIQYYNGEERAKGNILERFSAQQFPDLHSELNLSSLELGDSALYFCASSVLDYGYEQYFGPGTRLTVT.

The rearrangement uses TRBV7-9 and TRBJ2-7, with D hard to call. V was trimmed by 3 bases and J by 6 bases, leaving 6 bases between them. The CDR3 covers 11 residues. In germline, CDR1 is SEHNR, CDR2 FQNEAQ (reference sequence). This CDR3 is CASSFGPEQYF. Here the CDR3 DNA reads TGTGCCAGCAGCTTTGGGCCCGAGCAGTACTTC.

The chain joins TRBV6-1 to TRBJ2-4; 14 bases agree with TRBD2. The CDR3 contains 15 residues. J gave up 6 bases and V 6 bases, and 4 bases lay outside the gene matches. In germline, CDR1 is MNHNS, CDR2 SASEGT. CDR3 sequence reads: CASSVTSGGGNIQYF. The DNA for the CDR3 is TGTGCCAGCAGCGTGACTAGCGGGGGGGGAAACATTCAGTACTTC.

This chain uses TRBV28 with TRBJ2-1; TRBD2 matches 9 bases. Germline V gene data show CDR1 as MDHEN and CDR2 as SYDVKM. The CDR3 is 16 residues long. V lost 4 bases to trimming and J lost 7 bases; unmatched junction nucleotides: 11. CDR3 sequence reads: CASSSLAGDPWNEQFF. CDR3 in DNA: TGTGCCAGCAGTTCTTTAGCGGGAGACCCGTGGAATGAGCAGTTCTTC. Supplemented by reference TRBV28 and TRBJ2-1, the full variable domain reads DVKVTQSSRYLVKRTGEKVFLECVQDMDHENMFWYRQDPGLGLRLIYFSYDVKMKEKGDIPEGYSVSREKKERFSLILESASTNQTSMYLCASSSLAGDPWNEQFFGPGTRLTVL.

The rearrangement links TRBV5-1 to TRBJ2-4; D might be TRBD2 (5 bases). The CDR3 consists of 16 residues. CDR1 and CDR2 from the germline V gene are SGHRS and YFSETQ. Trimming cost V 2 bases and J 0 bases, with 12 bases left between them. In DNA, the CDR3 is TGCGCCAGCAGCTTAACTTGGGAGCTAGCCAAAAACATTCAGTACTTC. This encodes CASSLTWELAKNIQYF.

The genes are TRBV5-6 and TRBJ1-5; 7 bases map to TRBD1. The CDR3 is 15 residues long. V trimming: 3 bases; J trimming: 0 bases; junction bases outside the gene matches: 3. From germline, CDR1 is SGHDT and CDR2 YYEEEE. The CDR3 nucleotides are TGTGCCAGCAGCTGGGGGACAGCTAGCAATCAGCCCCAGCATTTT. Translating gives CASSWGTASNQPQHF.

The chain links TRBV4-2 to TRBJ1-6; tentative D call: TRBD1 (6 bases). Germline-derived CDR1 and CDR2 are LGHNA and YNFKEQ. This CDR3 is built from 17 residues. Trimming took off 3 bases at V and 7 bases at J, with 19 bases between the two ends. Here the CDR3 DNA reads TGTGCCAGCAGCCACGACCTAAGACAGGTACTCAATTCACCCCTCCACTTT. As protein: CASSHDLRQVLNSPLHF.

The chain couples TRBV11-3 to TRBJ1-2; 11 bases map to TRBD1. The V segment lost 5 bases and the J segment 7 bases; nucleotides outside the gene matches: 15. The CDR3 has 17 residues. Germline CDR1 is SGHNT and CDR2 is YENEEA. The CDR3 nucleotides are TGTGCCAGCAGCCCGGGACCGCCGTGGGGACAGGGGGGTGGCTACACCTTC. It yields the protein CASSPGPPWGQGGGYTF.

The rearrangement uses TRBV2 and TRBJ1-5; possible D gene TRBD1, 5 bases. The germline V gene has CDR1 SNHLY and CDR2 FYNNEI. The CDR3 runs 15 residues. With 1 base removed from V and 2 bases from J, the gap between germline ends came to 9 bases. The CDR3 here is CASSEGPGRNQPQHF. The CDR3 DNA is TGTGCCAGCAGTGAAGGGCCAGGGCGCAATCAGCCCCAGCATTTT.